The rows below give T cell receptor beta chains drawn from one sample of a study of CD8 T cells in Susac syndrome. Using its own MiXCR run on the immunoSEQ multiplex PCR reads, TCRdb lists one record per CDR3 protein. The top ten clones hold about 0.28% of a sample with roughly 80,000 distinct CDR3 sequences, around 94% of them seen once. Sequenced sample: CD8+ T cells from PBMCs. These receptors all stem from a human donor in good health. Each CDR3 is given without its conserved first and last residue. Fields, in order: V gene, clone size, J gene, CDR3 protein. Size is omitted from some rows. Given values are once, few, many or a class for expanded clones.

>TRBV6-5|few|TRBJ1-2
ASSPGYGYT
>TRBV4-1|.|TRBJ2-2
ASRETLAGNTGELF
>TRBV3-1|.|TRBJ2-2
ASLRKGDTGELF
>TRBV6-1|once|TRBJ2-5
ASSVGLAGWETQY
>TRBV4-3|.|TRBJ1-4
ASSPGSATNEKLF
>TRBV29-1|.|TRBJ2-1
SVEFVLAGSYNEQF
>TRBV28|once|TRBJ2-1
ASSPRRTILNEQF
>TRBV5-1|once|TRBJ2-7
ASSLGLAEQY
>TRBV7-9|.|TRBJ1-1
ASSLVETEAF
>TRBV2|.|TRBJ1-3
ATVPPGGNTIY
>TRBV12-3/TRBV12-4|.|TRBJ2-5
ASSPDRTGIGETQY
>TRBV20-1|.|TRBJ2-1
SARDPRKGTYNEQF
>TRBV3-1|.|TRBJ2-1
ASSQDFNEQF
>TRBV18|.|TRBJ2-1
ASSIPLTYNEQF
>TRBV4-3|.|TRBJ1-1
ASSQDRGTRTEAF
>TRBV7-9|once|TRBJ1-2
ASTVGMGYT
>TRBV27|.|TRBJ2-1
ASNGGGRYNEQF
>TRBV27|.|TRBJ1-6
ASSLIAAANSPLH
>TRBV7-9|.|TRBJ1-5
ASSLDPDQPQH
>TRBV25-1|.|TRBJ2-3
ASSEYFREDTDTQY
>TRBV3-1|.|TRBJ2-1
ASSQAGHNEQF
>TRBV7-9|.|TRBJ1-5
ASSHYGLEGNQPQH
>TRBV20-1|.|TRBJ1-5
SARDREGGLNQPQH
>TRBV11-2|.|TRBJ2-3
ASSFRGMSTDTQY
>TRBV7-3|.|TRBJ2-1
ASSSEVAGGDEQF
>TRBV7-2|.|TRBJ1-1
AATSNRDDTEAF
>TRBV25-1|.|TRBJ1-1
ASSVGARTEAF
>TRBV20-1|.|TRBJ2-3
SARDQDPPDTQY
>TRBV20-1|.|TRBJ2-1
SARVLAGDPNEQF
>TRBV3-1|once|TRBJ1-1
ASSLDHRGRLTEAF
>TRBV12-3/TRBV12-4|.|TRBJ2-1
ASSPQGTYNEQF
>TRBV9|.|TRBJ2-3
ASSVPLQGSSTDTQY
>TRBV7-8|.|TRBJ1-2
ASSLARGNYGYT
>TRBV6-5|.|TRBJ2-7
ASSYHPRGEQY
>TRBV27|.|TRBJ2-1
ASSLNRANEQF
>TRBV3-1|.|TRBJ2-5
ASSQDWRWGETQY
>TRBV19|.|TRBJ1-4
ASSMTANEKLF
>TRBV4-1|.|TRBJ2-1
ASSQETGHNEQF
>TRBV29-1|.|TRBJ2-2
SVPGLRAGELF
>TRBV7-9|.|TRBJ1-1
ASSYGEGNTEAF
>TRBV7-2|.|TRBJ2-7
ASTDSTVYEQY
>TRBV28|.|TRBJ1-1
ASSSHQDSNTEAF
>TRBV9|.|TRBJ1-2
ASSVGRTVHGYT
>TRBV19|.|TRBJ2-6
ASSGAGANVLT
>TRBV5-1|once|TRBJ2-3
ASSWDSENPFGPDTQY
>TRBV5-4|.|TRBJ2-1
ASSLREGLLNEQF
>TRBV4-3|.|TRBJ1-1
ASSQGGALNTEAF
>TRBV5-1|.|TRBJ2-1
ASSLGIGGHEQF
>TRBV12-3/TRBV12-4|.|TRBJ2-7
ASTVSLPGGPNSYEQY
>TRBV19|once|TRBJ1-5
ASRTDRISNQPQH
>TRBV6-4|.|TRBJ2-5
ASSESSGGAETQY
>TRBV12-3/TRBV12-4|.|TRBJ1-2
ASSFGQHYGYT
>TRBV5-6|once|TRBJ1-6
ASSSGSNNSPLH
>TRBV12-5|.|TRBJ2-1
ASGLVGNEQF